The 29 T cell receptor beta chains below were found in one sample sequenced in a study of Tregs in tolerant kidney transplant recipients. Clones were sequenced by immunoSEQ multiplex PCR, and TCRdb holds only the in-frame ones, with some missing. This sample has around 77,000 clones, with under 98% found just once. This material consisted of CD4+ T cells from blood, taken before the transplant. All receptors come from a human donor who received a combined kidney and bone marrow transplant.

The rearrangement links TRBV4-3 to TRBJ1-2; TRBD1 might be the D (5 bases). Germline values: CDR1 LGHNA, CDR2 YSLEER. The CDR3 extends over 14 amino acids. V was trimmed by 0 bases and J by 5 bases, leaving 10 bases between them. The CDR3 is CASSQEGLRYGYTF. The CDR3 nucleotides are TGCGCCAGCAGCCAAGAGGGGCTGCGGTATGGCTACACCTTC.

The chain employs TRBV5-1 and TRBJ1-1; TRBD1 is a possible D gene (5 bases). The CDR3 is 13 amino acids. V lost 1 base and J 1 base, leaving 5 bases between the germline ends. CDR1 and CDR2 (germline): SGHRS, YFSETQ. The CDR3 nucleotides are TGCGCCAGCAGCTTGACAGGGAACACTGAAGCTTTCTTT. Its protein product is CASSLTGNTEAFF.

The J gene is TRBJ1-4, the V gene TRBV21-1. TRBV21-1 is reported as a pseudogene. The CDR3 is made up of 12 amino acids. CDR3 sequence reads: CASSKLLEKLFF. The CDR3 nucleotides read TGTGCCAGCAGCAAATTATTAGAAAAACTGTTTTTT.

The chain links TRBV5-1 to TRBJ2-7, with TRBD1 as a possible D gene (6 bases). The CDR3 is made up of 15 amino acids. Per germline, CDR1 SGHRS and CDR2 YFSETQ. Trimming stripped 4 bases from V and 5 bases from J, with 19 bases between. The CDR3 nucleotides are TGCGCCAGCAGCGAGGGGCAGGGGACCATAGACGAGCAGTACTTC. The encoded protein is CASSEGQGTIDEQYF.

This sequence joins TRBV7-3 and TRBJ1-2, with D possibly being TRBD1 (5 bases). The CDR3 sequence is 14 residues long. Trimming removed 4 bases from V and 8 bases from J, with 17 bases in between. Germline V gene sequence: CDR1 SGHTA, CDR2 FQGTGA. For the CDR3, the DNA is TGTGCCAGCAGCTCTCGTGGAGGGGCGGAGGGCTACACCTTC. Amino acid sequence: CASSSRGGAEGYTF.

The V and J genes are TRBV11-3 and TRBJ1-1; TRBD1 matches at 8 bases. This CDR3 has 16 residues. Trimming cost V 5 bases and J 1 base; bases outside gene matches: 9. Germline V gives CDR1 SGHNT, CDR2 YENEEA. CDR3 sequence (DNA): TGTGCCAGCAGCGCAGACAGGGGCGGTCGGAACACTGAAGCTTTCTTT. It encodes CASSADRGGRNTEAFF. The whole variable domain, filled in from reference TRBV11-3 and TRBJ1-1, reads EAGVVQSPRYKIIEKKQPVAFWCNPISGHNTLYWYLQNLGQGPELLIRYENEEAVDDSQLPKDRFSAERLKGVDSTLKIQPAELGDSAVYLCASSADRGGRNTEAFFGQGTRLTVV.

J is TRBJ2-5 and V is TRBV2; TRBD2 might be the D (6 bases). Trimming removed 6 bases from V and 5 bases from J, with 16 bases in between. The CDR3 contains 14 residues. Germline loops: CDR1 SNHLY, CDR2 FYNNEI. CDR3 DNA: TGTGCCAGCAGGGCCGGACTCGGAGGGGAGACCCAGTACTTC. Its protein is CASRAGLGGETQYF.

The rearrangement uses TRBV2 and TRBJ2-4; TRBD2 aligns across 7 bases. The CDR3 totals 15 residues. CDR1 is SNHLY and CDR2 is FYNNEI in the germline V gene. The junction had 6 bases not matched to a gene; V was cut back by 0 bases and J by 7 bases. CDR3 DNA: TGTGCCAGCAGTGAAGCGGCGTGGGGGGGGAACATTCAGTACTTC. It translates to CASSEAAWGGNIQYF.

The chain combines TRBV9 with TRBJ1-2, with TRBD1 identical over 7 bases. Germline CDR1 is SGDLS and CDR2 is YYNGEE. The CDR3 runs to 18 residues. The V and J ends lost 3 bases and 7 bases, in that order; junction bases with no gene match: 21. The CDR3 DNA follows: TGTGCCAGCAGCGGATCGGGACAGCCTGGAGGTGGGGTGTTTGGCTACACCTTC. Amino acid sequence: CASSGSGQPGGGVFGYTF.

The chain recombines TRBV9 with TRBJ2-7, with TRBD1 identical over 7 bases. J gave up 4 bases and V 7 bases, and 14 bases lay outside the gene matches. The CDR3 runs to 15 residues. Germline V gives CDR1 SGDLS, CDR2 YYNGEE. Here the CDR3 reads CASLGFGTDEYEQYF. CDR3 coding DNA: TGTGCCAGCTTAGGGTTCGGGACAGATGAATACGAGCAGTACTTC.

The chain recombines TRBV6-6 with TRBJ2-1; D gene unclear. From germline, CDR1 is MNHNY and CDR2 SVGAGI (reference sequence). CDR3 length equals 12 residues. Trimming took 0 bases from V and 15 from J, leaving 12 bases between them. As DNA, the CDR3 is TGTGCCAGCAGTTACTCGCGGAACCTATGGTTCTTC. This gives the protein CASSYSRNLWFF.

V gene TRBV18 combines with J gene TRBJ2-3; D may be TRBD1 (7 bases). The germline gives CDR1 KGHSH, CDR2 LQKENI. V was cut by 5 bases and J by 2 bases, with 23 bases left in between. CDR3 length equals 18 residues. The CDR3 region is CASSSQPGDRTYTDTQYF. CDR3 DNA: TGTGCCAGCTCAAGCCAACCGGGGGACAGAACTTACACAGATACGCAGTATTTT. Together with reference TRBV18 and TRBJ2-3, the CDR3 gives the full variable domain: NAGVMQNPRHLVRRRGQEARLRCSPMKGHSHVYWYRQLPEEGLKFMVYLQKENIIDESGMPKERFSAEFPKEGPSILRIQQVVRGDSAAYFCASSSQPGDRTYTDTQYFGPGTRLTVL.

The CDR3 nucleotides read TGTGCCAGTAGTCCCTCCGGGACTAGCGGGAGTATGTGGGGTACCGGGGAGCTGTTTTTT. It yields the protein CASSPSGTSGSMWGTGELFF. This rearrangement joins TRBV19 to TRBJ2-2; 14 bases are a match to TRBD2. Per germline, CDR1 LNHDA and CDR2 SQIVND (reference sequence). Trimming at V came to 5 bases and at J to 5 bases, leaving 16 bases not matched to a gene. The CDR3 spans 20 residues.

V usage is TRBV29-1 and J usage is TRBJ1-2; D not certain. Germline CDR1 and CDR2: SQVTM and ANQGSEA. The V end was cut by 3 bases, the J end by 4 bases, with 12 bases between. The CDR3 loop spans 13 amino acids. The CDR3 sequence: CSVDAGVGYGYTF. For the CDR3, the DNA is TGCAGCGTTGATGCTGGAGTTGGCTATGGCTACACCTTC.

The rearrangement uses TRBV6-5 and TRBJ2-1; D call uncertain. Germline CDR1 and CDR2: MNHEY and SVGAGI. Trimming removed 0 bases at V and 4 bases at J, with 10 bases between. This CDR3 is 15 amino acids long. In nucleotides, the CDR3 is TGTGCCAGCAGTTACTCGCCGGTTCTGTACAATGAGCAGTTCTTC. It translates to CASSYSPVLYNEQFF.

This chain's CDR3 is CASRRDRGGEKLFF. The CDR3 nucleotides read TGTGCCAGCAGAAGGGACAGGGGAGGTGAAAAACTGTTTTTT. The chain has TRBV6-1 and TRBJ1-4, with 10 bases that match TRBD1. This CDR3 is built from 14 residues. V shed 6 bases and J 7 bases; nucleotides not matched to a gene: 5. The germline CDR1 and CDR2 sequences are MNHNS and SASEGT.

V and J are TRBV12-5 and TRBJ2-7; TRBD1 agrees at 8 bases. The CDR3 extends over 17 amino acids. Germline CDR1 LGHNT, CDR2 FRNRAP. V was pared by 2 bases and J by 2 bases, with 11 bases of the junction left unmatched. The CDR3 loop reads CASGLIGQGSMAYEQYF. The CDR3 coding sequence is TGTGCTAGTGGTTTGATAGGACAGGGAAGTATGGCCTACGAGCAGTACTTC. Together with reference TRBV12-5 and TRBJ2-7, the CDR3 gives the full variable domain: DARVTQTPRHKVTEMGQEVTMRCQPILGHNTVFWYRQTMMQGLELLAYFRNRAPLDDSGMPKDRFSAEMPDATLATLKIQPSEPRDSAVYFCASGLIGQGSMAYEQYFGPGTRLTVT.

The V call is TRBV5-5, the J call TRBJ2-1; 10 bases agree with TRBD2. The CDR3 totals 15 residues. The germline CDR1 and CDR2 sequences are SGHKS and YYEKEE (reference sequence). Trimming at V came to 4 bases and at J to 9 bases, leaving 10 bases not matched to a gene. CDR3 loop: CASSPWTSGESEQFF. CDR3 DNA: TGTGCCAGCAGCCCTTGGACTAGCGGAGAAAGTGAGCAGTTCTTC.

The chain is built from TRBV7-2 and TRBJ2-5; D is ambiguous. Germline loops: CDR1 SGHTA, CDR2 FQGNSA. CDR3 length equals 13 residues. Trimming removed 3 bases from V and 5 bases from J, with 10 bases in between. The CDR3 DNA follows: TGTGCCAGCAGCTTGTTGGTTCGGGAGACCCAGTACTTC. As protein: CASSLLVRETQYF.

The CDR3 region is CASSLVGYGTGTSYEQYF. The CDR3 nucleotides are TGTGCCAGCAGCTTAGTCGGCTATGGGACAGGTACTTCCTACGAGCAGTACTTC. This chain links TRBV7-2 with TRBJ2-7, with TRBD1 matching over 8 bases. CDR3 length: 18 residues. Trimming at V came to 1 base and at J to 1 base, leaving 12 bases not matched to a gene. Germline CDR1 and CDR2: SGHTA and FQGNSA.

The chain has TRBV11-2 and TRBJ2-5; 9 bases line up with TRBD2. V dropped 7 bases and J dropped 5; count of bases not matched to a gene: 11. From germline, CDR1 is SGHAT and CDR2 FQNNGV. CDR3 length: 15 residues. CDR3 sequence reads: CASNKGRGGRETQYF. CDR3 sequence (DNA): TGTGCCAGCAACAAAGGGCGGGGGGGCCGGGAGACCCAGTACTTC.

The chain combines TRBV5-1 with TRBJ2-3, with D possibly TRBD2 on 5 matching bases. The V gene's germline CDR1 is SGHRS and CDR2 YFSETQ. V lost 6 bases and J 7 bases, leaving 12 bases between the germline ends. The CDR3 has 12 residues. CDR3 amino acids: CASNEPGNTQYF. The CDR3 DNA reads as TGCGCCAGCAACGAGCCGGGGAATACGCAGTATTTT.

The chain combines TRBV7-2 with TRBJ1-2; D remains unclear. The CDR3 contains 12 residues. Trimming stripped 7 bases from V and 7 bases from J, with 13 bases between. Per germline, CDR1 SGHTA and CDR2 FQGNSA. The CDR3 region has the DNA TGTGCCAGCACCCGACAAGATGTTGGCTACACCTTC. It translates to CASTRQDVGYTF.

This clone was counted once. The chain recombines TRBV2 with TRBJ1-6; the match to TRBD1 covers 7 bases. This CDR3 has 16 amino acids. The V and J ends lost 7 bases and 9 bases, in that order; junction bases with no gene match: 15. Per the germline V gene, CDR1 is SNHLY and CDR2 is FYNNEI. CDR3 amino acids: CASTLTGTERGSPLHF. DNA for the CDR3: TGTGCCAGCACCTTGACAGGGACCGAGAGGGGTTCACCCCTCCACTTT.

The rearrangement joins TRBV14 to TRBJ2-3; 8 positions agree with TRBD2. The CDR3 length is 14 residues. Losses at the gene ends were 4 bases for V and 3 bases for J; bases not matched to a gene: 3. Germline V gene sequence: CDR1 SGHDN, CDR2 FVKESK. CDR3 DNA sequence: TGTGCCAGCAGCCCCGGGACTAGTACAGATACGCAGTATTTT. Translating it yields CASSPGTSTDTQYF.

The rearrangement joins TRBV11-2 to TRBJ2-2, with D tentatively TRBD1 (6 bases). The germline CDR1 and CDR2 sequences are SGHAT and FQNNGV. This CDR3 has 16 amino acids. V was clipped by 5 bases and J by 1 base, with 14 bases between them. CDR3 loop: CASSPYPGQNTGELFF. In nucleotides, the CDR3 is TGTGCCAGCAGCCCATATCCGGGACAGAACACCGGGGAGCTGTTTTTT.

In DNA form, the CDR3 reads TGCGCCAGCAGCTTGGAGGGGAGGACCAACACTGAAGCTTTCTTT. Protein sequence: CASSLEGRTNTEAFF. The V gene is TRBV5-1, the J gene TRBJ1-1, with TRBD1 as a possible D gene (5 bases). There are 15 residues in the CDR3. Between the trimmed V and J ends, which lost 0 bases and 2 bases, there was a span of 11 bases. Germline V gene lookup returns CDR1 SGHRS and CDR2 YFSETQ.

This chain connects TRBV4-3 to TRBJ2-7; D might be TRBD1 (5 bases). The V end lost 1 base, the J end lost 3 bases, and 13 bases lay between the germline ends. The CDR3 runs 15 residues. Germline V gives CDR1 LGHNA, CDR2 YSLEER. The CDR3 nucleotides read TGCGCCAGCAGCCAAGGGCAGGGAATTTACTACGAGCAGTACTTC. Translated, it gives CASSQGQGIYYEQYF.

CDR3 DNA: TGTGCCAGCAGCTTAGGCAGGGCCCTCTCTGGAAACACCATATATTTT. Its translation: CASSLGRALSGNTIYF. The rearrangement uses TRBV7-2 and TRBJ1-3; TRBD1 might be the D (5 bases). Germline V gene data show CDR1 as SGHTA and CDR2 as FQGNSA. The CDR3 totals 16 residues. V lost 1 base and J 0 bases, leaving 10 bases between the germline ends.